This T cell receptor (beta chain) was profiled in a study of blood T cell repertoires in COVID-19. For the study at large: Specimens from acute and convalescent COVID-19 originated in the United States, Italy and Spain. PBMCs, B-cell-depleted T cells, or T cells were the source of the cDNA or gDNA that made up the material.

The V gene lost 4 bases and the J gene lost 3 bases, with 9 bases spanning the gap. CDR1 is KGHSH and CDR2 is LQKENI in the germline V gene. This CDR3 region has 13 residues. Generated by immunoSEQ multiplex PCR, the TCRdb table keeps only in-frame clones and is missing some. The sample shows just over 200,000 clones, approximately 90% of them seen only once. The sequenced material came from peripheral blood. The rearrangement links TRBV18 to TRBJ2-5, with D possibly matching TRBD1 (6 bases). The clonotype originates from a man older than 75 with acute or convalescent COVID-19. CDR3 in amino acids: CASSLYREETQYF. The CDR3 coding sequence is TGTGCCAGCTCACTCTACAGGGAAGAGACCCAGTACTTC.